A selection of T cell receptor beta chains follows, all from one sample in a study of shared clonotypes between healthy human individuals. Assay used: immunoSEQ multiplex PCR; TCRdb lists only in-frame clones, some missing. The table records roughly 680,000 clones, about two thirds of them present only once. Sample: memory CD4+ T cells sorted from blood. Receptor source: a woman in her thirties in good health. The CDR3 runs from the conserved cysteine through the conserved F or W. The order of the fields is clone size, J gene, V gene, D gene, CDR3 DNA, CDR3 protein. A D gene is named only where the DNA matches it firmly. Not all rows give a size; the values are once, few, many and, for expanded clones, a class.

- | TRBJ2-1 | TRBV6-1 | TRBD2 | TGTGCCAGCAGTCTAAATCCTAGCGGGACCAATGAGCAGTTCTTC | CASSLNPSGTNEQFF
few | TRBJ2-5 | TRBV5-1 | - | TGCGCCAGCCGACCAGGGTTGCAAGAGACCCAGTACTTC | CASRPGLQETQYF
few | TRBJ1-5 | TRBV28 | TRBD1 | TGTGCCAGCAGTTGGCCGCGGGACAGGGGGTTAGCGGGCAATCAGCCCCAGCATTTT | CASSWPRDRGLAGNQPQHF
- | TRBJ2-7 | TRBV2 | - | TGTGCCAGCAGTGTTACAAGTTGGCAGTACTTC | CASSVTSWQYF
few | TRBJ2-2 | TRBV2 | TRBD1 | TGTGCCACCAAACAGGGGTTGTCCACCGGGGAGCTGTTTTTT | CATKQGLSTGELFF
- | TRBJ2-7 | TRBV27 | - | TGTGCCTCGTACGAGCAGTACTTC | CASYEQYF
- | TRBJ1-3 | TRBV27 | - | TGTGCCAGCCGCGATCAAATGGGAGGAAACACCATATATTTT | CASRDQMGGNTIYF
- | TRBJ1-1 | TRBV6-6 | - | TGTGCCACTCGATCGGCGGACACTGAAGCTTTCTTT | CATRSADTEAFF
many | TRBJ2-6 | TRBV5-6 | - | TGTGCCAGCAGTTTGTACGCGGGCTCTGGGGCCAACGTCCTGACTTTC | CASSLYAGSGANVLTF
once | TRBJ2-7 | TRBV19 | - | TGTGCCAGTAAACCTTTGGGTGACGAGCAGTACTTC | CASKPLGDEQYF
- | TRBJ2-1 | TRBV6-1 | TRBD2 | TGTGCCAGCAGTGCCATAGCGGGAGGGACCTACAATGAGCAGTTCTTC | CASSAIAGGTYNEQFF
- | TRBJ2-7 | TRBV28 | TRBD2 | TGTGCCAGCAGTTTAACTAGCGGGAAGTACGAGCAGTACTTC | CASSLTSGKYEQYF
- | TRBJ2-7 | TRBV27 | - | TGTGCCAGCAGTTCCCACTCCCTTGGGGGCTCAGGGTCAAACGAGCAGTACTTC | CASSSHSLGGSGSNEQYF
- | TRBJ2-3 | TRBV5-4 | TRBD2 | TGTGCCAGCAGCCCAGGGACTAGCGGAAGCACAGATACGCAGTATTTT | CASSPGTSGSTDTQYF
- | TRBJ2-3 | TRBV25-1 | - | TGTGCCAGCAGAGAAACACCCGACTGGAATCGGACAGATACGCAGTATTTT | CASRETPDWNRTDTQYF
- | TRBJ2-7 | TRBV2 | - | TGTGCCAGCAGTGAAACTTATACGGCTAACTACGAGCAGTACTTC | CASSETYTANYEQYF
- | TRBJ1-2 | TRBV5-4 | - | TGTGCCAGCAGCTCGGGACGAACTAACTATGGCTACACCTTC | CASSSGRTNYGYTF
- | TRBJ1-5 | TRBV19 | - | TGTGCCAGTAGTATAGATGCCCCCGGGACGGATAGCAATCAGCCCCAGCATTTT | CASSIDAPGTDSNQPQHF
few | TRBJ2-5 | TRBV20-1 | - | TGCAGTGCTCTGAAAGAGACCCAGTACTTC | CSALKETQYF
- | TRBJ1-2 | TRBV6-4 | - | TGTGCCAGCAGTCCAACGGACTATGGCTACACCTTC | CASSPTDYGYTF